These 32 T cell receptor beta chains were sequenced from one sample in a study of blood T cell repertoires in COVID-19. Some clones are missing from TCRdb's copy, which holds only in-frame ones; the method was immunoSEQ multiplex PCR. Of some 320,000 clones listed, approximately 88% are singletons. The specimen sequenced was PBMCs or T cells enriched from blood (not recorded which). The origin of the receptors is a man aged 55-75 years who had recovered from COVID-19.

The chain carries TRBV27 and TRBJ2-3; tentatively, D is TRBD1 (5 bases). The CDR3 totals 14 residues. Germline V gene lookup returns CDR1 MNHEY and CDR2 SMNVEV (reference sequence). Trimming pared 2 bases from V and 4 bases from J, leaving 10 bases between. CDR3 sequence: CASSLKAGSDTQYF. The CDR3 DNA follows: TGTGCCAGCAGTTTAAAGGCAGGGTCAGATACGCAGTATTTT.

Concerning this clone itself: Other DNA variants within this sample encode the same CDR3. The chain is built from TRBV3-1 (or the pseudogene TRBV3-2) and TRBJ2-7, with D perhaps TRBD2 (6 bases). Trimming removed 1 base from V and 1 base from J, with 8 bases in between. The CDR3 has 14 amino acids. CDR1 LGHDT and CDR2 YNNKEL come from the germline V gene (reference sequence). Written as DNA, the CDR3 is TGTGCCAGCAGCCAAGTACTAGCATCCTACGAGCAGTACTTC. It is translated as CASSQVLASYEQYF.

This clone was picked up a small number of times. The chain links TRBV23-1 to TRBJ1-3; 9 bases line up with TRBD1. TRBV23-1 has ORF status, its function being uncertain. The J segment lost 1 base and the V segment lost 0 bases, leaving 7 bases of the junction unmatched. The CDR3 is 18 amino acids. CDR3 DNA sequence: TGCGCCAGCAGTCAATCGTCTTCGGGACAGGGTTCTGGAAACACCATATATTTT. It yields the protein CASSQSSSGQGSGNTIYF.

A note on this clone: This same CDR3 is encoded by further DNA sequences in the sample. The chain employs TRBV4-2 and TRBJ1-5, with 7 bases matching TRBD1. Germline V gene data show CDR1 as LGHNA and CDR2 as YNFKEQ. V was clipped by 4 bases and J by 1 base; unmatched bases: 4. The CDR3 covers 15 residues. Written as DNA, the CDR3 is TGTGCCAGCAGCCGGACAGGTGAGAGCAATCAGCCCCAGCATTTT. Its protein is CASSRTGESNQPQHF.

The CDR3 nucleotides are TGTGCCAGTAGTATAGGAATAGGTAGGGGAGGCACTGAAGCTTTCTTT. Protein sequence: CASSIGIGRGGTEAFF. The chain recombines TRBV19 with TRBJ1-1, with TRBD1 as a possible D gene (5 bases). Looked up from germline, CDR1 is LNHDA and CDR2 is SQIVND (reference sequence). Deletions cut 1 base from V and 4 bases from J, with 16 bases between. This CDR3 comprises 16 residues.

Regarding this clone: The sample holds other DNA sequences that translate to the same CDR3. The chain carries TRBV5-1 and TRBJ1-3, with 7 bases identical to TRBD1. Germline CDR1 is SGHRS and CDR2 is YFSETQ. The CDR3 totals 15 residues. V shed 7 bases, J shed 1 base, and the junction held 8 bases outside the gene matches. The CDR3 bases are TGCGCCAGCTCTAAGGACAGGTCATCTGGAAACACCATATATTTT. Translation: CASSKDRSSGNTIYF.

The chain recombines TRBV30 with TRBJ2-2; D unclear. CDR3 length: 11 residues. Germline CDR1 GTSNPN, CDR2 SVGIG (reference sequence). V lost 4 bases to trimming and J lost 8 bases, with 8 bases between them. CDR3 sequence reads: CAWTSVGELFF. CDR3 DNA sequence: TGTGCCTGGACTAGTGTAGGGGAGCTGTTTTTT. Supplemented by reference TRBV30 and TRBJ2-2, the full variable domain reads SQTIHQWPATLVQPVGSPLSLECTVEGTSNPNLYWYRQAAGRGLQLLFYSVGIGQISSEVPQNLSASRPQDRQFILSSKKLLLSDSGFYLCAWTSVGELFFGEGSRLTVL.

The chain combines TRBV28 with TRBJ2-5; TRBD1 is a possible D gene (6 bases). The CDR3 sequence is 15 residues long. V gave up 2 bases and J gave up 2 bases, with 12 bases separating them. Germline V CDR1 and CDR2: MDHEN, SYDVKM. In DNA, the CDR3 is TGTGCCAGCAGTTTACCGGCTAGGGGGCAAGAGACCCAGTACTTC. Translated: CASSLPARGQETQYF.

The chain has TRBV29-1 and TRBJ1-1, with 7 positions matching TRBD1. The CDR3 is 13 amino acids. V trimming: 7 bases; J trimming: 3 bases; junction bases outside the gene matches: 8. Germline assignment: CDR1 SQVTM and CDR2 ANQGSEA. The CDR3 DNA reads TGCAGCGCCTCGGACAGGCTGCACACTGAAGCTTTCTTT. Translated, it gives CSASDRLHTEAFF.

The CDR3 is CATSDWTSGETQYF. In nucleotides, the CDR3 is TGTGCCACCAGTGATTGGACTAGCGGGGAGACCCAGTACTTC. The chain employs TRBV24-1 and TRBJ2-5; 11 nucleotides agree with TRBD2. The germline CDR1 and CDR2 sequences are KGHDR and SFDVKD. The junction had 0 bases not matched to a gene; V was cut back by 2 bases and J by 5 bases. The CDR3 consists of 14 residues.

The chain joins TRBV7-3 to TRBJ2-1; 8 positions agree with TRBD2. Germline lookup yields CDR1 SGHTA and CDR2 FQGTGA. The V and J ends lost 5 bases and 1 base, in that order; junction bases with no gene match: 4. This CDR3 is 15 amino acids long. The CDR3 protein is CASSSGSGSYNEQFF. CDR3 coding DNA: TGTGCCAGCAGCAGCGGGAGTGGATCCTACAATGAGCAGTTCTTC.

A single count supports this clone. J is TRBJ2-3 and V is TRBV28, with D hard to call. V was shortened by 3 bases and J by 6 bases, with 7 bases between the two germline ends. The CDR3 contains 12 residues. Germline CDR1 is MDHEN and CDR2 is SYDVKM. The CDR3 reads CASSLAWDTQYF. CDR3 coding DNA: TGTGCCAGCAGTTTGGCATGGGATACGCAGTATTTT.

The chain joins TRBV5-1 to TRBJ2-4, with D unclear. The V end lost 6 bases, the J end lost 1 base, and 8 bases lay between the germline ends. Germline V gene data show CDR1 as SGHRS and CDR2 as YFSETQ. The CDR3 totals 13 residues. The CDR3 DNA reads TGCGCCAGCACCGACATGGCCAAAAACATTCAGTACTTC. It is translated as CASTDMAKNIQYF.

This clone was counted a single time. This sequence joins TRBV7-3 and TRBJ2-2; D perhaps matches TRBD2 (6 bases). Germline CDR1 reads SGHTA; CDR2 reads FQGTGA. CDR3 length: 14 amino acids. The ends were cut back, 9 bases at V and 4 bases at J, with 15 bases in the middle. The CDR3 is CASAGTGATGELFF. For the CDR3, the DNA is TGTGCCAGTGCCGGGACTGGGGCCACCGGGGAGCTGTTTTTT.

The chain recombines TRBV4-3 with TRBJ1-2, with TRBD1 as a possible D gene (6 bases). This CDR3 contains 14 residues. V shed 0 bases and J shed 8 bases, with 13 bases lying between them. Germline V CDR1 and CDR2: LGHNA, YSLEER. The DNA for the CDR3 is TGCGCCAGCAGCCAAGACGAGGGGGTAAAAGGCTACACCTTC. It codes for CASSQDEGVKGYTF.

This clone was seen only a few times. The rearrangement uses TRBV7-9 and TRBJ2-1; D not certain. V was pared by 2 bases and J by 6 bases, with 11 bases between. The CDR3 contains 14 residues. Germline loops: CDR1 SEHNR, CDR2 FQNEAQ (reference sequence). The CDR3 spells CASSLKGTGNEQFF. CDR3 DNA: TGTGCCAGCAGCTTAAAAGGTACGGGCAATGAGCAGTTCTTC.

J is TRBJ2-3 and V is TRBV4-1; TRBD2 matches 11 bases. CDR1 and CDR2 from the germline V gene are MGHRA and YSYEKL. The V segment lost 4 bases and the J segment 6 bases; nucleotides outside the gene matches: 3. This CDR3 comprises 14 residues. CDR3 loop: CASSRASGRDTQYF. DNA of the CDR3: TGCGCCAGCAGCCGGGCTAGCGGGAGGGATACGCAGTATTTT.

Turning to this clone: Different DNA sequences within this sample yield the same CDR3. V and J are TRBV19 and TRBJ1-2; 8 positions agree with TRBD1. Germline V CDR1 and CDR2: LNHDA, SQIVND (reference sequence). Trimming took 3 bases from V and 0 from J; bases not matched to a gene: 6. This CDR3 contains 16 residues. The CDR3 DNA reads as TGTGCCAGTAGTATCGGACAGGGAAGGGCTAACTATGGCTACACCTTC. Translation gives CASSIGQGRANYGYTF.

This chain uses TRBV24-1 with TRBJ1-1; D call uncertain. CDR1 and CDR2 (germline): KGHDR, SFDVKD. V dropped 6 bases and J dropped 1 base, with 8 bases sitting between them. This CDR3 has 13 amino acids. CDR3 sequence (DNA): TGTGCCACCAGTCCGCGGGGGAACACTGAAGCTTTCTTT. Translated: CATSPRGNTEAFF.

CDR3 DNA sequence: TGCAGCGCCACTGACAGGGGATATGGCTACACCTTC. This translates into CSATDRGYGYTF. The genes are TRBV29-1 and TRBJ1-2, with 8 nucleotides matching TRBD1. V shed 7 bases, J shed 5 bases, and the junction held 6 bases outside the gene matches. The CDR3 contains 12 residues. Germline CDR1 is SQVTM and CDR2 is ANQGSEA.

V and J are TRBV27 and TRBJ1-2; possibly TRBD1 for D (5 bases). Trimming took off 2 bases at V and 4 bases at J, with 8 bases between the two ends. This CDR3 spans 13 amino acids. Germline V gene sequence: CDR1 MNHEY, CDR2 SMNVEV (reference sequence). CDR3 amino acids: CASSLIQGYGYTF. The CDR3 DNA sequence: TGTGCCAGCAGTTTAATCCAGGGCTATGGCTACACCTTC.

The chain joins TRBV5-5 to TRBJ1-2; D uncertain. This CDR3 contains 14 residues. Trimming took off 0 bases at V and 1 base at J, with 7 bases between the two ends. Germline V gives CDR1 SGHKS, CDR2 YYEKEE (reference sequence). The CDR3 loop is CASSLEQNNYGYTF. The CDR3 DNA reads TGTGCCAGCAGCTTGGAACAGAATAACTATGGCTACACCTTC.

The chain joins TRBV28 to TRBJ1-3, with TRBD1 identical over 8 bases. The CDR3 runs 15 residues. CDR1 is MDHEN, CDR2 SYDVKM, per germline. V trimming: 4 bases; J trimming: 4 bases; junction bases outside the gene matches: 6. As DNA, the CDR3 is TGTGCCAGCAGTTCGACAGGGGCAGGCGGAAACACCATATATTTT. Encoded protein: CASSSTGAGGNTIYF.

The chain links TRBV7-6 to TRBJ2-7; tentative D call: TRBD2 (5 bases). Between the trimmed V and J ends, which lost 3 bases and 0 bases, there was a span of 9 bases. The CDR3 covers 14 residues. The V gene's germline CDR1 is SGHVS and CDR2 FNYEAQ. As DNA, the CDR3 is TGTGCCAGCAGCTTCAGGACTGGCTCCTACGAGCAGTACTTC. This sequence encodes CASSFRTGSYEQYF.

The CDR3 region has the DNA TGCAGTGCTAGTACCGGGACTGCCTATTCACCCCTCCACTTT. Translated, it gives CSASTGTAYSPLHF. This rearrangement joins TRBV20-1 to TRBJ1-6, with D tentatively TRBD1 (5 bases). Germline values: CDR1 DFQATT, CDR2 SNEGSKA (reference sequence). This CDR3 has 14 amino acids. With 3 bases removed from V and 8 bases from J, the gap between germline ends came to 14 bases.

The chain recombines TRBV28 with TRBJ2-1; 7 bases match TRBD2. This CDR3 contains 14 residues. V shed 2 bases, J shed 9 bases, and the junction held 7 bases outside the gene matches. Looked up from germline, CDR1 is MDHEN and CDR2 is SYDVKM. The CDR3 DNA is TGTGCCAGCAGTTTACTGTACCGCGGGGGTGAGCAGTTCTTC. Translated: CASSLLYRGGEQFF.

This chain joins TRBV6-5 and TRBJ2-7; no clear D gene. V lost 0 bases and J 4 bases, leaving 10 bases between the germline ends. The CDR3 runs 14 residues. Looked up from germline, CDR1 is MNHEY and CDR2 is SVGAGI. The CDR3 nucleotides read TGTGCCAGCAGTTACTCGACGTTCGGGTACGAGCAGTACTTC. Its translation is CASSYSTFGYEQYF.

With respect to this clone: Other DNA sequences within the sample encode an identical CDR3. This rearrangement joins TRBV6-1 to TRBJ1-2; possibly TRBD1 for D (6 bases). Germline V lookup: CDR1 MNHNS, CDR2 SASEGT. The CDR3 loop spans 13 amino acids. Trimming took off 2 bases at V and 4 bases at J, with 8 bases between the two ends. This CDR3 reads CASSERGGYGYTF. In nucleotides, the CDR3 is TGTGCCAGCAGTGAAAGGGGGGGCTATGGCTACACCTTC.

V and J are TRBV3-1 (or the pseudogene TRBV3-2) and TRBJ2-5; TRBD1 is a possible D gene (5 bases). Trimming left V 0 bases short and J 5 bases short, with 19 bases between. This CDR3 has 17 residues. The germline V gene encodes CDR1 LGHDT and CDR2 YNNKEL (reference sequence). The CDR3: CASSQEAGFRSSETQYF. Here the CDR3 DNA reads TGTGCCAGCAGCCAAGAAGCAGGGTTTAGGTCGTCTGAGACCCAGTACTTC.

V usage is TRBV30 and J usage is TRBJ2-7; D unresolved. This CDR3 has 11 residues. V gave up 2 bases and J gave up 3 bases, with 5 bases separating them. In germline, CDR1 is GTSNPN, CDR2 SVGIG (reference sequence). CDR3 bases: TGTGCCTGGAGTCACGGCTACGAGCAGTACTTC. Protein product: CAWSHGYEQYF.

The V and J genes are TRBV5-4 and TRBJ2-7, with 7 bases matching TRBD1. This CDR3 has 16 residues. With 0 bases clipped from V and 5 bases from J, the junction kept 11 bases outside the gene matches. Per the germline V gene, CDR1 is SGHNT and CDR2 is YYREEE (reference sequence). CDR3 nucleotides: TGTGCCAGCAGCTTGGGCTTGGGGGACAGTGTCAACGAGCAGTACTTC. This sequence encodes CASSLGLGDSVNEQYF.

The chain has TRBV5-4 and TRBJ2-6; 7 bases are shared with TRBD1. Germline V lookup: CDR1 SGHNT, CDR2 YYREEE (reference sequence). The V and J ends lost 4 bases and 0 bases, in that order; junction bases with no gene match: 10. The CDR3 length is 18 residues. In nucleotides, the CDR3 is TGTGCCAGCAGCCGACCGGGACAGATAAACTCTGGGGCCAACGTCCTGACTTTC. The encoded protein is CASSRPGQINSGANVLTF.